The text below deals with one TCR beta chain. No cognate antigen has been identified for it. The sample holds no much larger clone one base away, and base qualities are not on file. Per the germline V gene, SNHLY is the CDR1 and FYNNEI is the CDR2. Including the terminal cysteine and phenylalanine, the CDR3 comprises 17 residues. Solely the CDR3 DNA is kept, with 51 bases framed from the first base. Relative to germline, V is 3 bases shorter and J is 0 bases shorter, with 15 bases between their ends. TCRbeta CDR3 regions were amplified from genomic DNA using the immunoSEQ Assay, a bias-controlled multiplex PCR. The original pipeline was this. Within the assay, amplification of reference gene primers was used to estimate how many nucleated cells each sample contained. To quantify the absolute abundance of each unique TCRbeta CDR3 rearrangement, sequence reads were collapsed and filtered. For each sample, productive Simpson clonality was calculated by taking the square root of Simpson's diversity index across productive rearrangements. Not all clones reach the TCRdb copy of this immuneACCESS table, which keeps in-frame sequences only. Checked studies attribute under half of the gap to unresolved V genes and leave the rest unexplained. Clone size and V and J calls were adopted from that table, with D and trimming inferred from the DNA. Across this sample there are approximately 54,000 clones, with roughly 90% seen only once. Clones ranked in the top ten supply less than 4% of the sample.

The sample belongs to a study of blood T cell repertoires in COVID-19 (dated by TCRdb to 2020 to 2022). Looking at the study overall: Collaborator samples came from the United States, Italy and Spain and covered acute and convalescent phases of COVID-19. The material from the prospective study consisted of cDNA or gDNA derived from T cells, B-cell-depleted T cells, or PBMCs. Subjects who had been exposed to COVID-19, were actively infected with it, or had recovered from it provided the deeply sampled blood TCRbeta repertoires that made up the dataset. The repertoires were released in a freely available public database intended as a resource for research on the immune response to SARS-CoV-2. Samples were obtained from the ongoing ImmuneRACE study (first 160 participants) and from about 1,300 subjects provided by 6 global collaborators. A de-identified subject ID, COVID-19 status, age in years and sex were almost always included in the sample metadata. Where available, HLA class I and class II types were taken from metadata supplied by the sample provider and were not determined by assay-based typing. Overall study outcomes, separate from this receptor: The quantity of clinical and demographic metadata differed by source and by participant and was supplied without curation.

The collaborating institutions used their own protocols to collect whole blood in K2EDTA tubes. For TCRbeta analysis, collaborators shipped samples in one of three forms: frozen whole blood, isolated PBMCs, or DNA extracted from either of those sample types. The V gene is TRBV2 and the J gene is TRBJ1-5; confidence is insufficient to name the D gene. This sequence originates from a man aged 45-65 years with acute or convalescent COVID-19. Sample: peripheral blood. Here the CDR3 is given as CASSEIRGLNSNQPQHF. The DNA is TGTGCCAGCAGTGAGATAAGAGGACTGAATAGCAATCAGCCCCAGCATTTT.